This T cell receptor beta chain is drawn from a study of T cell repertoires in cytomegalovirus infection. Study information: HLA-B-restricted CMV epitopes that are well studied were used alongside recently identified HLA-C-restricted ones. CMV infection together with matching HLA type was indicated by public TCR beta signatures. Notes on the study in general: The ex vivo response showed dominance by HLA-C-restricted CMV-specific TCR beta clonotypes.

A single record per CDR3 protein comes from TCRdb applying MiXCR to the reads. The top ten clones hold roughly two fifths of a sample with about half a million distinct CDR3 sequences, under 55% of them seen once. The CDR3 consists of 18 residues. Germline assignment: CDR1 SGHAT and CDR2 FQNNGV. V trimming: 4 bases; J trimming: 6 bases; junction bases outside the gene matches: 8. In regard to this clonotype: The antigen is not known.

Source: cultured PBMCs, taken from culture after CMV antigen stimulation. The TCR originated in a human donor in good health (CMV status not recorded). Some clones in this sample may be carry-over from other donors' samples. The V and J genes are TRBV11-2 and TRBJ2-2; 16 nucleotides align to TRBD2. The CDR3 DNA reads TGTGCCAGCAGCTCCGGGACTAGCGGGAGGGTAATACCCGGGGAGCTGTTTTTT. This gives the protein CASSSGTSGRVIPGELFF.